The source of this T cell receptor beta chain is a study of identical twins. Study results and caveats: With abundant cord blood beta clonotypes, insertions were fewer; memory repertoires showed no such pattern.

TCRdb recomputed calls from the 5' RACE reads with MiXCR, one row per CDR3 protein. The data contain 600,000 to 700,000 distinct CDR3 sequences, 21% of them seen just once; the ten biggest clones take up around 4.4%. Details on this clonotype: What it binds is unknown.

This same sample was also taken into another study, of T cells expressing NK-cell markers. That paper states: Sorted CD3+CD56+NKG2C+, CD3+CD56+NKG2C- and CD3+CD56-NKG2C+ T cells supplied TCR beta repertoires. The share of CD8+ T cells held by dominant NKG2C+ clonotypes was about 1.0-8% in about 6 donors. There were a handful of donors in whom these clonotypes also led the CD3+CD56-NKG2C+ fraction.

The sequenced sample was PBMCs. The clonotype originates from a woman between 18 and 30 years old in good health.

The CDR3 DNA follows: TGTGCCAGCAGTCCCCGGGGACAGGAGCAGTACTTC. Residues: CASSPRGQEQYF. The chain has TRBV6-5 and TRBJ2-7; TRBD1 matches at 7 bases. J was trimmed by 7 bases and V by 5 bases; bases with no gene match: 5. This CDR3 has 12 residues. Germline V lookup: CDR1 MNHEY, CDR2 SVGAGI.